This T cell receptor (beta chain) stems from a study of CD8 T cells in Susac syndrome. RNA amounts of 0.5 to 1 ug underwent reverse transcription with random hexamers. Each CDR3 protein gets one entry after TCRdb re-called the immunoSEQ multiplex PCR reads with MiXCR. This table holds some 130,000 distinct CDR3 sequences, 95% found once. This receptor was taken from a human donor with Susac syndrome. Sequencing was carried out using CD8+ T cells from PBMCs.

The CDR3 coding sequence is TGTGCCAGCAGCTCAGGGTCACAAGAGACCCAGTACTTC. As protein: CASSSGSQETQYF. The V call is TRBV5-6, the J call TRBJ2-5; TRBD1 is a possible D gene (5 bases). The CDR3 runs 13 residues. Trimming removed 3 bases from V and 2 bases from J, with 8 bases in between. Germline V gene sequence: CDR1 SGHDT, CDR2 YYEEEE.